This T cell receptor beta chain was sequenced during a study of blood T cells in healthy people across ages. A second PCR, run for about 7 to 11 cycles, used a sample-barcoded 5' primer plus a J-beta primer mix. TCRdb used MiXCR to reprocess the 5' RACE reads, holding one entry per CDR3 protein. The table records about 670,000 distinct CDR3 sequences, about 50% of them present only once. This clonotype appeared many times. Germline lookup yields CDR1 MNHEY and CDR2 SVGAGI. Trimming shortened V by 4 bases and J by 1 base, and 10 bases separated the two germline ends. The CDR3 spans 14 residues. The J gene is TRBJ1-2, the V gene TRBV6-5; D is unclear. Sequencing used blood. This TCR was recovered from a woman at least 80 years old in good health. CDR3 region: CASSSPRVNYGYTF. Written as DNA, the CDR3 is TGTGCCAGCAGTTCCCCGAGGGTTAACTATGGCTACACCTTC.